The rows below give T cell receptor beta chains drawn from one sample of a study of blood T cell repertoires in COVID-19. This table comes from immunoSEQ multiplex PCR, and its TCRdb copy is limited to in-frame clones, with some not included. Of 200,000 to 300,000 clones in the sample, 87% are singletons; the top ten hold 3% to 3.5%. Sequencing used peripheral blood. All receptors come from a young man with active or convalescent COVID-19. Each CDR3 is given with its conserved first and last residue. A D gene is named only where the DNA matches it firmly. A row's size may be missing; if present it is once, few, many or a size class.

TRBD2 TRBJ2-7 NA TRBV29-1 CSVETGGGVHEQYF TGCAGCGTTGAAACGGGAGGGGGGGTCCACGAGCAGTACTTC
TRBD1 TRBJ1-5 NA TRBV29-1 CSVAPGQGAYCNQPQHF TGCAGCGTTGCCCCGGGACAGGGGGCTTATTGCAATCAGCCCCAGCATTTT
TRBD2 TRBJ2-7 NA TRBV5-1 CASSSGTSGSVYEQYF TGCGCCAGCAGCTCCGGAACTAGCGGGAGTGTATACGAGCAGTACTTC
NA TRBJ1-1 few TRBV6-2/TRBV6-3 CASSSQGGNTEAFF TGTGCCAGCAGTAGTCAGGGCGGGAACACTGAAGCTTTCTTT
TRBD1 TRBJ1-6 NA TRBV9 CASSAGQGANSPLHF TGTGCCAGCAGCGCGGGACAGGGGGCGAATTCACCCCTCCACTTT
TRBD1 TRBJ1-1 NA TRBV30 CAWSLGQGTEAFF TGTGCCTGGAGTCTCGGACAGGGTACTGAAGCTTTCTTT
TRBD1 TRBJ2-5 NA TRBV28 CATLPGTVFQETQYF TGTGCCACCCTGCCCGGGACAGTGTTCCAAGAGACCCAGTACTTC
TRBD1 TRBJ1-2 NA TRBV27 CASTKRPGQGVQGRYGYTF TGTGCCAGCACTAAGAGACCGGGACAGGGGGTCCAAGGGAGGTATGGCTACACCTTC
TRBD1 TRBJ1-1 NA TRBV7-3 CASSRPGTGEAFF TGTGCCAGCAGCCGACCTGGGACAGGTGAAGCTTTCTTT
TRBD2 TRBJ2-1 NA TRBV6-2/TRBV6-3 CASSSDSSGTTYNEQFF TGTGCCAGCAGTTCCGATTCCAGCGGGACCACCTACAATGAGCAGTTCTTC
NA TRBJ1-2 NA TRBV28 CASSFRGYGYTF TGTGCCAGCAGTTTCCGGGGCTATGGCTACACCTTC
NA TRBJ1-1 NA TRBV15 CATKAWNTEAFF TGTGCCACCAAAGCTTGGAACACTGAAGCTTTCTTT
TRBD2 TRBJ2-5 few TRBV5-1 CASRSGGQETQYF TGCGCCAGCAGGAGCGGGGGACAAGAGACCCAGTACTTC
TRBD1 TRBJ1-2 NA TRBV7-3 CASNKGARNPGYTF TGTGCCAGCAATAAGGGGGCGCGTAATCCGGGCTACACCTTC
NA TRBJ1-3 NA TRBV6-5 CASRNLGNTIYF TGTGCCAGCAGGAATCTAGGAAACACCATATATTTT
TRBD1 TRBJ1-1 NA TRBV9 CASSFQGGNTEAFF TGTGCCAGCAGCTTCCAGGGGGGGAACACTGAAGCTTTCTTT
NA TRBJ2-7 NA TRBV23-1 CASSETGLYRTYEQYF TGCGCCAGCAGTGAAACAGGACTATACAGGACCTACGAGCAGTACTTC